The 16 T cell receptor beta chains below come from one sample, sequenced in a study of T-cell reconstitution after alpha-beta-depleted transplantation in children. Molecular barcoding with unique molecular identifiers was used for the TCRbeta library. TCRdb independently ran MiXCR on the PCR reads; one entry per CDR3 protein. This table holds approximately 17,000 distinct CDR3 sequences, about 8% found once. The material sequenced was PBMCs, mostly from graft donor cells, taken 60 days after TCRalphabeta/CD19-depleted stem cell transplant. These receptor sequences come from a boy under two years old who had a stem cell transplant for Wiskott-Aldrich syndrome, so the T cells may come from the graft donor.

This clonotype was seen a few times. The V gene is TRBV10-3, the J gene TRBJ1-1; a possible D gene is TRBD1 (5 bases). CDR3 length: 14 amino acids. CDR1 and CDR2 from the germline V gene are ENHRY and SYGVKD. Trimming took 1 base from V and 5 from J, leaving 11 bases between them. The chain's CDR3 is CAISEWEGLTEAFF. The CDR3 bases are TGTGCCATCAGTGAGTGGGAGGGGTTAACTGAAGCTTTCTTT.

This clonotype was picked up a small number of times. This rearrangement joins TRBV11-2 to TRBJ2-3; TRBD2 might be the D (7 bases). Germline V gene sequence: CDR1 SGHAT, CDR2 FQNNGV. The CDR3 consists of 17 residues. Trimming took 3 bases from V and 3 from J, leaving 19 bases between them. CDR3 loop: CASSLISGGWPTDTQYF. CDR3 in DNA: TGTGCCAGCAGCTTGATCTCGGGGGGCTGGCCAACAGATACGCAGTATTTT.

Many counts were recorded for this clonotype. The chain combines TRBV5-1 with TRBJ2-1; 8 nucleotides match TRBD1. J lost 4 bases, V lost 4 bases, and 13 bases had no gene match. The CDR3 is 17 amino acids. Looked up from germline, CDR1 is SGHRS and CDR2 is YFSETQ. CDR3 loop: CASSGGQAQGVYNEQFF. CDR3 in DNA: TGCGCCAGCAGCGGGGGTCAGGCACAGGGGGTATACAATGAGCAGTTCTTC.

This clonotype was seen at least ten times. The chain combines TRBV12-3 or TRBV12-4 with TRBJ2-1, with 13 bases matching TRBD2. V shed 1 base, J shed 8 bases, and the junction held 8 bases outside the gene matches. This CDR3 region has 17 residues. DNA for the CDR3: TGTGCCAGCAGTTTAGACACTAGCGGGAGGGCCGAAGATGAGCAGTTCTTC. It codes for CASSLDTSGRAEDEQFF.

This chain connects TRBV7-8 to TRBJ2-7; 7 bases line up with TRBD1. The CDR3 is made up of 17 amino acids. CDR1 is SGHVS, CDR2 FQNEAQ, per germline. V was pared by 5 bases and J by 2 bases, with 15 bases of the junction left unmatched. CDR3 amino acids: CASSRTPDRACTYEQYF. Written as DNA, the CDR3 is TGTGCCAGCAGCCGAACGCCAGACAGGGCTTGCACCTACGAGCAGTACTTC.

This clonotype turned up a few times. CDR3 in DNA: TGCAGTGCTAGACAGTACCTGGGCAGGAACACTGAAGCTTTCTTT. Its protein product is CSARQYLGRNTEAFF. This chain uses TRBV20-1 with TRBJ1-1, with D unclear. V lost 2 bases and J 1 base, leaving 14 bases between the germline ends. The CDR3 is 15 amino acids. Looked up from germline, CDR1 is DFQATT and CDR2 is SNEGSKA (reference sequence).

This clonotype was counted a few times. CDR3 DNA: TGCGCCAGCAGCCAAGACCTAGATAGCAGTCTAACTGGGGCCAACGTCCTGACTTTC. As protein: CASSQDLDSSLTGANVLTF. This chain connects TRBV4-1 to TRBJ2-6; D is ambiguous. Germline CDR1 reads MGHRA; CDR2 reads YSYEKL. V shed 0 bases and J shed 2 bases, with 17 bases lying between them. The CDR3 covers 19 residues.

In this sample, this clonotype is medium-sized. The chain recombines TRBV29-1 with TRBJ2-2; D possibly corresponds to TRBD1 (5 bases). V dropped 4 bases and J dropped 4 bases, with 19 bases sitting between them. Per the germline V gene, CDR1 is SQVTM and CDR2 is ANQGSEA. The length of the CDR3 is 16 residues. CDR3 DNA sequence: TGCAGCGTTGCTCACAGGTATTTTTCCAGCACCGGGGAGCTGTTTTTT. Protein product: CSVAHRYFSSTGELFF.

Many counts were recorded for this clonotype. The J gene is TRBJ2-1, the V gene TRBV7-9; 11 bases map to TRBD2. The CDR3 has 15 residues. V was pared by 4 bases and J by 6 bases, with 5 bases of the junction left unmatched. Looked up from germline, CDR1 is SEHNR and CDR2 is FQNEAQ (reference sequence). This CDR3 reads CASSSLAGGPNEQFF. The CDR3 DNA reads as TGTGCCAGCAGCTCCTTAGCGGGAGGGCCCAATGAGCAGTTCTTC.

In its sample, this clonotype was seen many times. CDR3 sequence reads: CAISKPGTGNNEQFF. The CDR3 region has the DNA TGTGCCATCAGCAAACCCGGGACAGGCAACAATGAGCAGTTCTTC. V usage is TRBV10-3 and J usage is TRBJ2-1; 8 nucleotides line up with TRBD1. This CDR3 spans 15 amino acids. Germline V gene data show CDR1 as ENHRY and CDR2 as SYGVKD. Unmatched junction bases numbered 9, after V lost 6 bases and J lost 5 bases.

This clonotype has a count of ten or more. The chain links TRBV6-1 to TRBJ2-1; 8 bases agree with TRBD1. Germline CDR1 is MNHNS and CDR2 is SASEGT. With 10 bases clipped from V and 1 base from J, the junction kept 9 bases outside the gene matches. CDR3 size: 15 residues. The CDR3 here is CATRPGGVSYNEQFF. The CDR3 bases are TGTGCCACCCGGCCAGGGGGCGTTTCCTACAATGAGCAGTTCTTC.

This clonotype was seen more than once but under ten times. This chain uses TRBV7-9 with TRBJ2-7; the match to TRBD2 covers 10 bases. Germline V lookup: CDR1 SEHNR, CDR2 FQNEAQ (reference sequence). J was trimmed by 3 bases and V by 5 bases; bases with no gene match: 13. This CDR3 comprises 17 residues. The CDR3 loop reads CASSPFFSSGRFYEQYF. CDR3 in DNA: TGTGCCAGCAGCCCCTTCTTTTCTAGCGGGAGATTCTACGAGCAGTACTTC.

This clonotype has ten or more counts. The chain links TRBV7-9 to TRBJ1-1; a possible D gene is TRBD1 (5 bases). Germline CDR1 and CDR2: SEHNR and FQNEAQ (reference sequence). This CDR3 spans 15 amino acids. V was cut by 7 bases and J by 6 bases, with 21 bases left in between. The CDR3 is CASILLGQMGAEAFF. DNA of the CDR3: TGTGCCAGCATCCTTTTGGGGCAGATGGGGGCTGAAGCTTTCTTT.

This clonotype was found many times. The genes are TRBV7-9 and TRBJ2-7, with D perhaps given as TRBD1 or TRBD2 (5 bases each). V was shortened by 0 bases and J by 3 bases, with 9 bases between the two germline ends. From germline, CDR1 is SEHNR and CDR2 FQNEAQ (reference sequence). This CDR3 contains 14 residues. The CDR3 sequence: CASSLAWGYYEQYF. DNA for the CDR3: TGTGCCAGCAGCTTAGCATGGGGGTACTACGAGCAGTACTTC.

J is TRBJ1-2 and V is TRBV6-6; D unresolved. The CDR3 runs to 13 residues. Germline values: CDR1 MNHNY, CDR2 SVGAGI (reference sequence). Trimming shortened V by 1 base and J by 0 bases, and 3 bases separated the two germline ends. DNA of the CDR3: TGTGCCAGCAGTTACTACACTAACTATGGCTACACCTTC. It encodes CASSYYTNYGYTF.

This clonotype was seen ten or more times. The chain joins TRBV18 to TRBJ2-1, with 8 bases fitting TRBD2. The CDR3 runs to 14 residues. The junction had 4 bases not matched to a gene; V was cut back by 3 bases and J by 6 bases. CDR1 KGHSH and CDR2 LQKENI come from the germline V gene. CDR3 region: CASSPQTSVNEQFF. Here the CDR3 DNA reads TGTGCCAGCTCACCCCAGACTAGCGTCAATGAGCAGTTCTTC.